This TCR beta chain is drawn from a study of blood T cell repertoires in COVID-19. Study as a whole: Some COVID-19 samples were acute and others convalescent; all came from the United States, Italy and Spain. T cells, B-cell-depleted T cells, or PBMCs supplied cDNA or gDNA.

As processed by the authors: Reference gene primer amplification gave nucleated cell count estimates. Sequenced by immunoSEQ multiplex PCR; TCRdb stores in-frame clones only, minus some. That table is the source of V, J and clone size, and D and trimming were worked out from the DNA. The data contain under 500,000 clones, around 88% of them singletons. Germline V CDR1 and CDR2: KGHSH, LQKENI. Trimming pared 3 bases from V and 9 bases from J, leaving 7 bases between. The CDR3 length is 11 residues. The sample taken for sequencing was peripheral blood. The sequence was collected from a woman in her 30s with acute or convalescent COVID-19. The chain uses TRBV18 and TRBJ2-3; D remains ambiguous. The CDR3 spells CASSPAVTQYF. The CDR3, as DNA: TGTGCCAGCTCACCGGCCGTCACGCAGTATTTT.